What follows are 3 T cell receptor beta chains derived from one specimen sequenced in a study of T cells after yellow fever vaccination. MiXCR, applied by TCRdb to the 5' RACE reads, yields one record per CDR3 protein. The sample carries fewer than 650,000 distinct CDR3 sequences, just over 20% recorded once. Sequenced here: PBMCs, sampled roughly 20 days after the first yellow fever vaccination. These receptors all stem from a man aged 18 to 29 who received the YFV17D yellow fever vaccine.

The chain links TRBV7-8 to TRBJ2-3, with D perhaps TRBD1 (6 bases). Germline loops: CDR1 SGHVS, CDR2 FQNEAQ. V lost 3 bases to trimming and J lost 1 base, with 8 bases between them. The CDR3 runs to 14 residues. CDR3 DNA sequence: TGTGCCAGCAGCTTCCGACAGGGCACAGATACGCAGTATTTT. As protein: CASSFRQGTDTQYF.

This clonotype came up a few times. The chain employs TRBV7-9 and TRBJ1-1; perhaps TRBD1 as D (6 bases). The CDR3 extends over 13 amino acids. CDR1 is SEHNR, CDR2 FQNEAQ, per germline (reference sequence). V was clipped by 5 bases and J by 7 bases, with 14 bases between them. The CDR3 protein is CASSPPGVSEAFF. The CDR3 DNA follows: TGTGCCAGCAGCCCCCCAGGGGTCAGTGAAGCTTTCTTT.

This clonotype has a handful of counts. This chain links TRBV12-3 or TRBV12-4 with TRBJ1-6; 9 bases match TRBD1. Trimming cost V 5 bases and J 7 bases; bases outside gene matches: 6. The CDR3 runs 15 residues. The chain's CDR3 is CASSAGTGWNSPLHF. CDR3 nucleotides: TGTGCCAGCAGTGCGGGGACAGGGTGGAATTCACCCCTCCACTTT.